This TCR beta chain was retrieved from a study of T-cell reconstitution after alpha-beta-depleted transplantation in children. From germline, CDR1 is SGDLS and CDR2 YYNGEE. The CDR3 is 16 residues long. This clonotype was picked up a small number of times. The germline gene is not matched at one end of the junction; a read error may be the cause. This sample's TCRbeta library carried unique molecular identifier barcodes. TCRdb analysed the PCR reads with MiXCR anew, one entry per CDR3 protein. There are around 400,000 distinct CDR3 sequences in the sample; approximately 11% occur only once, and about 5% lies in the top ten.

The clonotype was recovered from a human donor who donated a stem cell graft to a child with acute myeloid leukemia. The sample in question was PBMCs from the stem cell graft donor, obtained from the stem cell graft. V gene TRBV9 combines with J gene TRBJ2-2; no definite D call. CDR3 protein: CASGVVDDPNTGELFF. CDR3 in DNA: TGTGCCAGCGGCGTAGTAGATGACCCGAACACCGGGGAGCTGTTTTTT.